This T cell receptor beta chain is from a study of blood T cells in healthy people across ages. General study results and limits: PBMC samples, being unsorted, prevented any conclusive comparison of naive and antigen-experienced cells. Relative to aged donors, long-lived donors carried more naive CD4+ cells and displayed higher diversity.

Using a J-beta primer mix together with a sample-barcoded 5' primer, a second PCR was run for roughly 6 to 11 cycles. Every cDNA molecule carried a tag from a template-switch adaptor bearing 12 random nucleotides. TCRdb re-called the 5' RACE reads through MiXCR, storing one row per CDR3 protein. The table includes about 680,000 distinct CDR3 sequences, about half detected once. Donors each provided roughly 11 milliliters of peripheral blood. V was cut by 10 bases and J by 0 bases, with 7 bases left in between. From germline, CDR1 is ENHRY and CDR2 SYGVKD. This CDR3 spans 12 amino acids. On this clonotype itself: Its target is unknown.

The chain links TRBV10-3 to TRBJ1-3; D is unclear. The sample was blood. The sequence was obtained from a woman aged 55-70 years in good health. The CDR3 reads CATLSSGNTIYF. The DNA of the CDR3 is TGTGCCACCCTGAGCTCTGGAAACACCATATATTTT.